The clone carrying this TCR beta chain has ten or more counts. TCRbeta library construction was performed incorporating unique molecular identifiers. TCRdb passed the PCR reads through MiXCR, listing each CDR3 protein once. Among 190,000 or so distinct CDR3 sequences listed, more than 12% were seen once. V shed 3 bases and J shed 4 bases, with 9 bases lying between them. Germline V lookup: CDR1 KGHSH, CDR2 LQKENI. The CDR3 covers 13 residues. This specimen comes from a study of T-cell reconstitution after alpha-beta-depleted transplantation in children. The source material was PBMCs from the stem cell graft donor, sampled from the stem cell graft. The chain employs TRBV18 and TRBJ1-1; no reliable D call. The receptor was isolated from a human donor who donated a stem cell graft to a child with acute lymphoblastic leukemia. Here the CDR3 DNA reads TGTGCCAGCTCACCCGGTGTGGGCACTGAAGCTTTCTTT. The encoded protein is CASSPGVGTEAFF.